The sequence of this T cell receptor beta chain was determined in a study of blood T cells in healthy people across ages. Combining a sample-barcoded 5' primer with a J-beta primer mix, a second PCR ran for 7 to 11 cycles. Every sample gave at least 2.5 million paired-end reads containing CDR3. In TCRdb, the 5' RACE reads were re-called with MiXCR into one record per CDR3 protein. The table shows hundreds of thousands of distinct CDR3 sequences, with roughly 43% occurring only once. Trimming removed 5 bases from V and 4 bases from J, with 15 bases in between. This CDR3 has 15 residues. Input material: blood. The sequence was obtained from a man aged 30-40 years in good health. The chain combines TRBV12-3 or TRBV12-4 with TRBJ2-1; D is ambiguous. This chain's CDR3 is CASSPKFSPYNEQFF. The CDR3 DNA reads TGTGCCAGCAGTCCTAAATTCAGCCCTTACAATGAGCAGTTCTTC.